This T cell receptor (beta chain) was captured in a study of T cell responses to AZD1222 COVID-19 vaccine. Study background: Doses given second, at about 4 or about 12 weeks, were pooled. Regarding the study as a whole: Targeting of unmutated variant regions was reportedly seen in nearly half of spike-specific TCRs. Only five or six AZD1222 recipients tested seropositive at baseline. Mostly white British, mostly female donors; authors suggested clonal diversity may be underestimated.

The protocol was immunoSEQ multiplex PCR, while the TCRdb copy is restricted to in-frame clones and leaves out a portion. The sample contains approximately 76,000 clones, about 91% of which appear only once. The V end was cut by 5 bases, the J end by 0 bases, with 10 bases between. The CDR3 contains 14 residues. Germline-derived CDR1 and CDR2 are SGHVS and FNYEAQ. For this clone: Its specificity is unknown.

The V and J genes are TRBV7-6 and TRBJ1-1; D unclear. The sample was peripheral blood, taken on day 0 of AZD1222 vaccination. This clonotype was sampled from an adult in good health. Here the CDR3 DNA reads TGTGCCAGCAGCCCTCGGACGGTGAACACTGAAGCTTTCTTT. Protein: CASSPRTVNTEAFF. The full variable domain, in which reference TRBV7-6 and TRBJ1-1 provide the parts outside the CDR3, is GAGVSQSPRYKVTKRGQDVALRCDPISGHVSLYWYRQALGQGPEFLTYFNYEAQQDKSGLPNDRFSAERPEGSISTLTIQRTEQRDSAMYRCASSPRTVNTEAFFGQGTRLTVV.